These 23 T cell receptor beta chains were sequenced from one sample in a study of beta chain features in type 1 diabetes. Sequenced material consisted of expressed TCRB transcripts (all of the isolated RNA was reverse transcribed). TCRdb's copy holds only in-frame clones and misses some; the assay was immunoSEQ multiplex PCR. The table lists fewer than 500,000 clones, about 15% of them singletons. Sequencing used naive CD4+ T cells from blood. These receptor sequences come from a man under 40 in good health.

This chain joins TRBV19 and TRBJ1-5; tentatively, D is TRBD1 (5 bases). This CDR3 comprises 15 residues. Germline V gives CDR1 LNHDA, CDR2 SQIVND (reference sequence). V shed 5 bases and J shed 3 bases, with 14 bases lying between them. The CDR3 loop is CASSVRSRANQPQHF. The CDR3 DNA reads as TGTGCCAGTAGTGTGAGGAGCAGGGCCAATCAGCCCCAGCATTTT.

There are a few counts of this clone. The sample holds other DNA sequences that translate to the same CDR3. The DNA of the CDR3 is TGTGCCAGCAGCCCACCCGGGGAGACCCAGTACTTC. Its translation is CASSPPGETQYF. This sequence joins TRBV7-9 and TRBJ2-5; no clear D gene. The ends were cut back, 5 bases at V and 5 bases at J, with 9 bases in the middle. Looked up from germline, CDR1 is SEHNR and CDR2 is FQNEAQ (reference sequence). This CDR3 spans 12 amino acids.

This clone occurred a few times. J is TRBJ1-1 and V is TRBV29-1; no firm D call. The CDR3 sequence is 13 residues long. The V end lost 7 bases, the J end lost 0 bases, and 12 bases lay between the germline ends. Looked up from germline, CDR1 is SQVTM and CDR2 is ANQGSEA. Written as DNA, the CDR3 is TGCAGCGGAGGAGCAGCCGTGAACACTGAAGCTTTCTTT. This gives the protein CSGGAAVNTEAFF.

This clone was seen more than once but under ten times. The genes are TRBV6-1 and TRBJ2-4; D perhaps matches TRBD1 (5 bases). Germline CDR1 MNHNS, CDR2 SASEGT. V lost 6 bases, J lost 4 bases, and 13 bases lay in between. The CDR3 contains 14 residues. CDR3 nucleotides: TGTGCCAGCAGGATGATGGCAGGGAAAAACATTCAGTACTTC. The encoded protein is CASRMMAGKNIQYF.

The gene calls are TRBV14 and TRBJ2-1; TRBD1 matches 10 bases. The V gene end was trimmed by 4 bases and the J gene end by 6 bases; junction bases not matched to a gene: 6. The CDR3 is 15 amino acids. CDR1 is SGHDN and CDR2 is FVKESK in the germline V gene. The CDR3 loop reads CASSPWTGGGNEQFF. CDR3 nucleotide sequence: TGTGCCAGCAGCCCCTGGACAGGGGGTGGCAATGAGCAGTTCTTC.

The CDR3 DNA sequence: TGCAGCGTTGGCAGCCGGGTCCCCCTATACAATGAGCAGTTCTTC. Translated, it gives CSVGSRVPLYNEQFF. This chain links TRBV29-1 with TRBJ2-1; D unresolved. CDR3 length: 15 amino acids. Germline-derived CDR1 and CDR2 are SQVTM and ANQGSEA. Trimming cost V 4 bases and J 4 bases, with 17 bases left between them.

This clone was observed a few times. The sample holds other DNA sequences that translate to the same CDR3. The rearrangement links TRBV5-1 to TRBJ2-5; a possible D gene is TRBD1 (6 bases). Deletions cut 2 bases from V and 0 bases from J, with 8 bases between. Per the germline V gene, CDR1 is SGHRS and CDR2 is YFSETQ. The CDR3 runs to 14 residues. The CDR3 nucleotides are TGCGCCAGCAGCTTAGGGACAAACCAAGAGACCCAGTACTTC. Protein product: CASSLGTNQETQYF.

The chain recombines TRBV5-1 with TRBJ2-5, with a tentative D call TRBD2 (6 bases). The germline V gene encodes CDR1 SGHRS and CDR2 YFSETQ. V lost 0 bases, J lost 1 base, and 13 bases lay in between. The CDR3 runs 16 residues. CDR3 amino acids: CASSLELATIQETQYF. CDR3 sequence (DNA): TGCGCCAGCAGCTTGGAACTAGCAACCATCCAAGAGACCCAGTACTTC.

V usage is TRBV27 and J usage is TRBJ2-1; 14 bases fit TRBD2. Trimming at V came to 5 bases and at J to 8 bases, leaving 11 bases not matched to a gene. Germline V gene data show CDR1 as MNHEY and CDR2 as SMNVEV (reference sequence). The CDR3 contains 17 residues. CDR3 amino acids: CASSQRLAGGVEDEQFF. The CDR3 DNA sequence: TGTGCCAGCAGTCAAAGACTAGCGGGAGGGGTGGAAGATGAGCAGTTCTTC.

The sample holds many counts of this clone. The V call is TRBV30, the J call TRBJ2-2; no clear D. This CDR3 region has 14 residues. The germline V gene has CDR1 GTSNPN and CDR2 SVGIG (reference sequence). Trimming shortened V by 2 bases and J by 6 bases, and 13 bases separated the two germline ends. CDR3 in DNA: TGTGCCTGGAGTCTCGGCACAGAGTCCGGGGAGCTGTTTTTT. Its translation: CAWSLGTESGELFF.

A few counts support this clone. V is TRBV7-9 and J is TRBJ1-6, with D possibly TRBD1 on 6 matching bases. CDR3 size: 12 residues. The ends were cut back, 7 bases at V and 10 bases at J, with 11 bases in the middle. Germline V gene lookup returns CDR1 SEHNR and CDR2 FQNEAQ (reference sequence). In nucleotides, the CDR3 is TGTGCCAGCAACTTCAGGGGATCACCCCTCCACTTT. It yields the protein CASNFRGSPLHF.

V and J are TRBV6-5 and TRBJ2-3, with 11 bases fitting TRBD2. This CDR3 is 15 amino acids long. V shed 0 bases, J shed 11 bases, and the junction held 7 bases outside the gene matches. The V gene's germline CDR1 is MNHEY and CDR2 SVGAGI. The CDR3 DNA reads as TGTGCCAGCAGTTACTCTCGGGTAGCGGGGGGGCGGCAGTATTTT. Translation: CASSYSRVAGGRQYF.

This chain's CDR3 is CASRLRILADTQYF. Here the CDR3 DNA reads TGCGCCAGCAGACTACGTATCCTCGCAGATACGCAGTATTTT. The chain uses TRBV4-1 and TRBJ2-3; unclear D gene. The CDR3 has 14 residues. The V end was cut by 6 bases, the J end by 4 bases, with 14 bases between. Germline values: CDR1 MGHRA, CDR2 YSYEKL.

The chain is built from TRBV15 and TRBJ2-1, with D possibly matching TRBD2 (6 bases). Per germline, CDR1 LNHNV and CDR2 YYDKDF (reference sequence). Trimming took 4 bases from V and 3 from J, leaving 13 bases between them. This CDR3 contains 15 residues. CDR3 protein: CATSNIGRNYNEQFF. The CDR3 nucleotides read TGTGCCACCAGCAATATAGGGAGGAACTACAATGAGCAGTTCTTC.

The CDR3 spells CASSLDWNSTDTQYF. The CDR3 DNA is TGTGCCAGCAGCTTAGATTGGAATAGCACAGATACGCAGTATTTT. The chain recombines TRBV11-3 with TRBJ2-3; D uncertain. Germline V CDR1 and CDR2: SGHNT, YENEEA. The CDR3 length is 15 residues. V lost 0 bases and J lost 0, with 7 bases in between.

The V and J genes are TRBV4-1 and TRBJ2-5; no reliable D call. With 4 bases removed from V and 3 bases from J, the gap between germline ends came to 12 bases. Germline V gene sequence: CDR1 MGHRA, CDR2 YSYEKL. The CDR3 runs 14 residues. CDR3 region: CASSPRGVEETQYF. CDR3 bases: TGCGCCAGCAGCCCTCGCGGAGTGGAAGAGACCCAGTACTTC.

This clone was seen only a few times. J is TRBJ2-1 and V is TRBV29-1, with TRBD2 identical over 9 bases. This CDR3 contains 15 residues. J lost 4 bases, V lost 0 bases, and 4 bases had no gene match. Germline V gene sequence: CDR1 SQVTM, CDR2 ANQGSEA. CDR3 region: CSVEDPSGGYNEQFF. In DNA, the CDR3 is TGCAGCGTTGAAGATCCCAGCGGGGGGTACAATGAGCAGTTCTTC.

This chain connects TRBV5-6 to TRBJ1-5; 7 bases are shared with TRBD1. Germline trimming cut 4 bases from V and 7 bases from J; bases unmatched to any gene: 8. Germline assignment: CDR1 SGHDT and CDR2 YYEEEE. The CDR3 loop spans 14 amino acids. The CDR3 DNA is TGTGCCAGCAGCCCGAGGGACAGTGCCCAGCCCCAGCATTTT. It translates to CASSPRDSAQPQHF. The variable domain in full, with the rest retrieved from reference TRBV5-6 and TRBJ1-5, is DAGVTQSPTHLIKTRGQQVTLRCSPKSGHDTVSWYQQALGQGPQFIFQYYEEEERQRGNFPDRFSGHQFPNYSSELNVNALLLGDSALYLCASSPRDSAQPQHFGDGTRLSIL.

This clone has only a few counts. This sequence joins TRBV14 and TRBJ2-7; D gene ambiguous. The CDR3 length is 12 residues. Germline lookup yields CDR1 SGHDN and CDR2 FVKESK. V shed 0 bases and J shed 5 bases, with 5 bases lying between them. The CDR3: CASSQDHHEQYF. The DNA of the CDR3 is TGTGCCAGCAGCCAAGATCACCACGAGCAGTACTTC.

CDR3 in amino acids: CASSIGLAGQETQYF. In DNA, the CDR3 is TGCGCCAGCAGCATAGGACTAGCGGGACAAGAGACCCAGTACTTC. The rearrangement links TRBV5-1 to TRBJ2-5, with 12 bases that match TRBD2. V was pared by 4 bases and J by 2 bases, with 3 bases of the junction left unmatched. The CDR3 consists of 15 residues. Germline lookup yields CDR1 SGHRS and CDR2 YFSETQ.

This clone was counted a few times. V is TRBV30 and J is TRBJ1-1; D not resolved. V was clipped by 0 bases and J by 6 bases, with 14 bases between them. CDR1 is GTSNPN and CDR2 is SVGIG in the germline V gene (reference sequence). This CDR3 spans 14 amino acids. The CDR3 nucleotides read TGTGCCTGGAGTGTACGGCGGTACGACGCTGAAGCTTTCTTT. Translated, it gives CAWSVRRYDAEAFF.

This clone was observed a handful of times. The chain couples TRBV19 to TRBJ1-4; D remains unclear. The germline gives CDR1 LNHDA, CDR2 SQIVND (reference sequence). V dropped 4 bases and J dropped 8 bases, with 11 bases sitting between them. This CDR3 is 13 amino acids long. CDR3 region: CASSTAAGEKLFF. The CDR3 coding sequence is TGTGCCAGTAGTACGGCAGCGGGGGAAAAACTGTTTTTT.

In this sample, this clone turned up a few times. The CDR3, as DNA: TGCAGTGCTAGAGATCCCCCTACGCAGTATTTT. This codes for CSARDPPTQYF. The chain uses TRBV20-1 and TRBJ2-3; no clear D gene. The CDR3 covers 11 residues. V lost 0 bases and J 8 bases, leaving 6 bases between the germline ends. CDR1 is DFQATT and CDR2 is SNEGSKA in the germline V gene (reference sequence).